The clone carrying this T cell receptor beta chain was observed many times. This record belongs to a study of quantifying T cell responses using KT2 cells. As for the study in general: TCR alpha and beta constant-region primers primed reverse transcription of RNA.

Germline lookup yields CDR1 SGHVS and CDR2 FNYEAQ. The CDR3 spans 15 residues. V lost 5 bases and J lost 9; bases outside the gene matches: 6. An oligo carrying a UMI was ligated to the cDNA 3' end. First-round PCR used 3 to 4 cycles and beta primers RC1.1 and RC1.2 covering TRBC1 and TRBC2. TCRdb reanalysed the UMI-ligation and nested PCR reads using MiXCR and keeps one entry per CDR3 protein. The sample consists of about 30,000 distinct CDR3 sequences, 7.3% of them appearing once. The chain recombines TRBV7-6 with TRBJ2-1; TRBD2 aligns across 14 bases. This TCR was sampled from a human donor. The sequenced material came from PBMCs spiked with cells of the T cell clone KT2. DNA for the CDR3: TGTGCCAGCAGCCTAGAGGGACTAGCGGGGGTTGAGCAGTTCTTC. Protein sequence: CASSLEGLAGVEQFF.